A single sample gave rise to the 27 T cell receptor beta chains below, sequenced in a study of blood T cell repertoires in COVID-19. Only in-frame clones appear in the TCRdb table, and some are missing; sequencing was by immunoSEQ multiplex PCR. In the table there are hundreds of thousands of clones, about nine tenths of which are singletons. The sample taken for sequencing was PBMCs or T cells enriched from blood (not recorded which). Receptors originate from a man aged 30 to 39 who had recovered from COVID-19.

The rearrangement joins TRBV15 to TRBJ1-2; possible D gene TRBD1, 5 bases. This CDR3 comprises 15 residues. V was shortened by 0 bases and J by 7 bases, with 15 bases between the two germline ends. The germline V gene encodes CDR1 LNHNV and CDR2 YYDKDF (reference sequence). The chain's CDR3 is CATSRDRAGLFGYTF. For the CDR3, the DNA is TGTGCCACCAGCAGAGATCGGGCAGGGTTGTTTGGCTACACCTTC.

This clone was detected a few times. The chain is built from TRBV2 and TRBJ1-5; the match to TRBD1 covers 7 bases. V gave up 6 bases and J gave up 2 bases; unmatched junction bases: 4. The CDR3 loop spans 14 amino acids. Germline values: CDR1 SNHLY, CDR2 FYNNEI. This CDR3 reads CASRVGTGNQPQHF. The CDR3 DNA reads as TGTGCCAGCAGAGTGGGGACAGGCAATCAGCCCCAGCATTTT.

A word on this clone: No DNA is shown, since the ends of the CDR3 on it are uncertain; the CDR3 is the one TCRdb lists. The V call is TRBV10-3, the J call TRBJ2-1; TRBD2 reflects the table's D call only, with no check against the DNA. The CDR3 is 20 amino acids long, termini counted. CDR1 ENHRY and CDR2 SYGVKD come from the germline V gene. CDR3 protein: CAILGSSGRTSGRGRNEQFF.

The V gene is TRBV24-1, the J gene TRBJ2-3; D is undetermined. CDR3 length: 12 amino acids. Trimming left V 10 bases short and J 4 bases short, with 11 bases between. CDR1 and CDR2 from the germline V gene are KGHDR and SFDVKD. CDR3 region: CATAGFADTQYF. The DNA for the CDR3 is TGTGCCACGGCCGGGTTCGCAGATACGCAGTATTTT.

CDR3 in amino acids: CASSTEGQPQHF. CDR3 nucleotides: TGTGCCAGCAGTACGGAGGGTCAGCCCCAGCATTTT. The chain employs TRBV2 and TRBJ1-5; no clear D. Per the germline V gene, CDR1 is SNHLY and CDR2 is FYNNEI. The CDR3 sequence is 12 residues long. V dropped 5 bases and J dropped 6 bases, with 8 bases sitting between them.

This sequence joins TRBV29-1 and TRBJ2-2; maybe TRBD2 (5 bases). The V gene lost 2 bases and the J gene lost 0 bases, with 13 bases spanning the gap. The CDR3 loop spans 16 amino acids. Germline V gene sequence: CDR1 SQVTM, CDR2 ANQGSEA. The CDR3 DNA follows: TGCAGCGTTGAAAAATCTCGGGGAACGAACACCGGGGAGCTGTTTTTT. Its translation: CSVEKSRGTNTGELFF.

This sequence joins TRBV6-4 and TRBJ2-5, with 8 nucleotides matching TRBD2. Germline values: CDR1 MRHNA, CDR2 SNTAGT. The CDR3 length is 17 residues. V dropped 10 bases and J dropped 8; count of bases not matched to a gene: 24. Here the CDR3 DNA reads TGTGCCAACGGAAAAAATGGTGGACTAGCTTGTGTGAAAACCCAGTACTTC. Translation gives CANGKNGGLACVKTQYF.

The V and J genes are TRBV7-8 and TRBJ1-2, with unresolved D. CDR1 and CDR2 (germline): SGHVS, FQNEAQ. The CDR3 consists of 12 residues. The germline V and J ends were trimmed by 5 bases and 5 bases, with 9 bases remaining between them. This CDR3 reads CASSPDTYGYTF. The CDR3 DNA is TGTGCCAGCAGCCCCGACACTTATGGCTACACCTTC.

The chain employs TRBV4-2 and TRBJ2-5; 11 bases map to TRBD1. V was clipped by 0 bases and J by 6 bases; unmatched bases: 6. CDR3 size: 16 residues. Germline CDR1 LGHNA, CDR2 YNFKEQ. The CDR3 is CASSQDRTGGMKTQYF. CDR3 bases: TGTGCCAGCAGCCAAGATAGGACAGGGGGCATGAAGACCCAGTACTTC.

This clone was observed a single time. The J gene is TRBJ2-5, the V gene TRBV29-1; D is unresolved. The CDR3 has 14 amino acids. The ends were cut back, 4 bases at V and 4 bases at J, with 16 bases in the middle. Germline CDR1 SQVTM, CDR2 ANQGSEA. This CDR3 reads CSVGATVRRETQYF. In DNA, the CDR3 is TGCAGCGTTGGAGCGACGGTGCGTCGAGAGACCCAGTACTTC.

The V gene is TRBV24-1, the J gene TRBJ1-2, with TRBD1 matching 11 bases. The germline CDR1 and CDR2 sequences are KGHDR and SFDVKD. V shed 5 bases, J shed 5 bases, and the junction held 6 bases outside the gene matches. There are 15 residues in the CDR3. CDR3 nucleotides: TGTGCCACCAGTGGACGGACAGGGGGCAGTTATGGCTACACCTTC. This gives the protein CATSGRTGGSYGYTF.

The CDR3 here is CASSPGFSYGYTF. In nucleotides, the CDR3 is TGTGCCAGCAGCCCGGGATTTAGCTATGGCTACACCTTC. This chain connects TRBV28 to TRBJ1-2, with unresolved D. The CDR3 spans 13 residues. V lost 6 bases to trimming and J lost 4 bases, with 12 bases between them. Germline CDR1 is MDHEN and CDR2 is SYDVKM.

The rearrangement joins TRBV28 to TRBJ2-7; TRBD2 matches at 10 bases. Germline CDR1 and CDR2: MDHEN and SYDVKM. The CDR3 has 14 amino acids. Trimming took 2 bases from V and 4 from J; bases not matched to a gene: 2. CDR3 region: CASSLLAGVYEQYF. CDR3 DNA sequence: TGTGCCAGCAGTTTACTAGCGGGAGTATACGAGCAGTACTTC. Full variable domain (outside the CDR3, taken from reference TRBV28 and TRBJ2-7): DVKVTQSSRYLVKRTGEKVFLECVQDMDHENMFWYRQDPGLGLRLIYFSYDVKMKEKGDIPEGYSVSREKKERFSLILESASTNQTSMYLCASSLLAGVYEQYFGPGTRLTVT.

V usage is TRBV24-1 and J usage is TRBJ2-5, with TRBD2 matching over 10 bases. The CDR3 spans 14 residues. Looked up from germline, CDR1 is KGHDR and CDR2 is SFDVKD. The V and J ends lost 6 bases and 4 bases, in that order; junction bases with no gene match: 4. CDR3 sequence: CATSPRTSGETQYF. CDR3 nucleotides: TGTGCCACCAGTCCCCGGACTAGCGGAGAGACCCAGTACTTC.

V is TRBV10-3 and J is TRBJ1-1; 9 nucleotides agree with TRBD1. The V gene end was trimmed by 2 bases and the J gene end by 6 bases; junction bases not matched to a gene: 7. Germline values: CDR1 ENHRY, CDR2 SYGVKD. There are 15 residues in the CDR3. CDR3 DNA sequence: TGTGCCATCAGTGAGCCACAGGGGGCGACGGCTGAAGCTTTCTTT. It yields the protein CAISEPQGATAEAFF.

The chain uses TRBV4-1 and TRBJ2-7, with 9 positions matching TRBD1. CDR3 length equals 19 residues. CDR1 and CDR2 from the germline V gene are MGHRA and YSYEKL. V trimming: 2 bases; J trimming: 6 bases; junction bases outside the gene matches: 20. DNA for the CDR3: TGCGCCAGCAGCCAATACCAAAGAACAGGGGGCGCCAATCCTGCCGAGCAGTACTTC. Amino acids: CASSQYQRTGGANPAEQYF.

The chain links TRBV10-2 to TRBJ2-7; 7 bases fit TRBD2. Germline CDR1 and CDR2: WSHSY and SAAADI. The J segment lost 2 bases and the V segment lost 8 bases, leaving 3 bases of the junction unmatched. The CDR3 totals 12 residues. The CDR3 nucleotides read TGCGCCAGCTGGGGGGGAGCCTACGAGCAGTACTTC. Translation: CASWGGAYEQYF.

This rearrangement joins TRBV6-2 or TRBV6-3 to TRBJ1-5; no clear D. V was pared by 2 bases and J by 5 bases, with 10 bases between. CDR1 is MNHEY, CDR2 SVGEGT, per germline. The CDR3 is 14 residues long. Here the CDR3 reads CASSYAALYQPQHF. The CDR3 DNA follows: TGTGCCAGCAGTTACGCGGCCCTTTATCAGCCCCAGCATTTT.

CDR3 nucleotides: TGTGCCAGCAGAAAAGCGGGAGTGAACACCGGGGAGCTGTTTTTT. Protein: CASRKAGVNTGELFF. This chain uses TRBV28 with TRBJ2-2; TRBD2 aligns across 8 bases. The CDR3 totals 15 residues. From germline, CDR1 is MDHEN and CDR2 SYDVKM. Trimming cost V 6 bases and J 1 base; bases outside gene matches: 4.

The genes are TRBV27 and TRBJ2-5, with TRBD2 as a possible D gene (6 bases). Trimming stripped 2 bases from V and 2 bases from J, with 18 bases between. The CDR3 runs to 17 residues. CDR1 MNHEY and CDR2 SMNVEV come from the germline V gene (reference sequence). The CDR3 protein is CASSLSRAGSPQETQYF. Here the CDR3 DNA reads TGTGCCAGCAGTTTAAGTAGGGCGGGATCCCCACAAGAGACCCAGTACTTC.

This clone has more than one count but fewer than ten. This chain joins TRBV5-1 and TRBJ2-7; D possibly corresponds to TRBD1 (6 bases). Trimming shortened V by 0 bases and J by 5 bases, and 15 bases separated the two germline ends. The CDR3 loop spans 15 amino acids. The germline CDR1 and CDR2 sequences are SGHRS and YFSETQ. CDR3 sequence reads: CASSLEGPRGHEQYF. CDR3 in DNA: TGCGCCAGCAGCTTGGAGGGGCCCAGGGGCCACGAGCAGTACTTC.

The chain uses TRBV15 and TRBJ1-6; a weak D match, TRBD1 (6 bases). The CDR3 contains 14 residues. Germline CDR1 LNHNV, CDR2 YYDKDF (reference sequence). V was cut by 6 bases and J by 5 bases, with 11 bases left in between. The CDR3 DNA is TGTGCCACCAGTAGGGACAAGGATAATTCACCCCTCCACTTT. Translation: CATSRDKDNSPLHF.

The chain links TRBV30 to TRBJ1-3; possible D gene TRBD1, 6 bases. The length of the CDR3 is 13 residues. CDR1 and CDR2 from the germline V gene are GTSNPN and SVGIG (reference sequence). V was pared by 5 bases and J by 2 bases, with 10 bases between. CDR3: CAWGTGTGNTIYF. CDR3 nucleotide sequence: TGTGCCTGGGGCACAGGGACTGGAAACACCATATATTTT.

The rearrangement joins TRBV10-2 to TRBJ2-5; 7 bases are shared with TRBD2. The CDR3 has 16 residues. Germline CDR1 reads WSHSY; CDR2 reads SAAADI. V lost 2 bases and J lost 2; bases outside the gene matches: 8. The CDR3 DNA follows: TGCGCCAGCAGTGAGGTCGCGGGGGAGCTACAAGAGACCCAGTACTTC. The encoded protein is CASSEVAGELQETQYF.

This chain joins TRBV27 and TRBJ2-3, with 10 bases identical to TRBD1. This CDR3 comprises 15 residues. V lost 5 bases and J lost 4; bases outside the gene matches: 6. CDR1 and CDR2 from the germline V gene are MNHEY and SMNVEV (reference sequence). CDR3: CASSPGTGVADTQYF. The CDR3 DNA reads TGTGCCAGCAGTCCCGGGACAGGGGTAGCAGATACGCAGTATTTT.

This chain joins TRBV2 and TRBJ1-2; 8 bases fit TRBD1. Germline-derived CDR1 and CDR2 are SNHLY and FYNNEI. V was clipped by 1 base and J by 5 bases; unmatched bases: 15. This CDR3 is 18 amino acids long. The CDR3 is CASSEDGAGGAFRYGYTF. The CDR3 nucleotides read TGTGCCAGCAGTGAAGATGGGGCAGGGGGCGCCTTCCGATATGGCTACACCTTC.

The V call is TRBV19, the J call TRBJ2-1, with 7 bases that match TRBD2. This CDR3 spans 16 amino acids. Losses at the gene ends were 6 bases for V and 8 bases for J; bases not matched to a gene: 16. Germline CDR1 reads LNHDA; CDR2 reads SQIVND (reference sequence). The CDR3 sequence: CASSLVAGVLVYEQFF. Written as DNA, the CDR3 is TGTGCCAGTAGCCTCGTGGCGGGAGTCCTCGTCTATGAGCAGTTCTTC.